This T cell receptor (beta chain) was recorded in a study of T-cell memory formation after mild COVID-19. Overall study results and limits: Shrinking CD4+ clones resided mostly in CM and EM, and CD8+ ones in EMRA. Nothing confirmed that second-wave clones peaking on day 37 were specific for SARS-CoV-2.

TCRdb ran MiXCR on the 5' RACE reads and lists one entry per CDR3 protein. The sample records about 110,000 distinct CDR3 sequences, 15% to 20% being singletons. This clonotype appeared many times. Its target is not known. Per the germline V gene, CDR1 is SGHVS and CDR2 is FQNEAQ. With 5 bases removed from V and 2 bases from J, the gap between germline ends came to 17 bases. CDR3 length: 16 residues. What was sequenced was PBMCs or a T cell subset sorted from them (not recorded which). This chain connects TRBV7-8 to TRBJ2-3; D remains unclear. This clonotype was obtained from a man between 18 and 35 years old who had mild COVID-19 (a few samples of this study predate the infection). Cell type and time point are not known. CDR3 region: CASSQVRVRDTDTQYF. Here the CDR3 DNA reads TGTGCCAGCAGCCAGGTACGGGTCCGCGACACAGATACGCAGTATTTT.